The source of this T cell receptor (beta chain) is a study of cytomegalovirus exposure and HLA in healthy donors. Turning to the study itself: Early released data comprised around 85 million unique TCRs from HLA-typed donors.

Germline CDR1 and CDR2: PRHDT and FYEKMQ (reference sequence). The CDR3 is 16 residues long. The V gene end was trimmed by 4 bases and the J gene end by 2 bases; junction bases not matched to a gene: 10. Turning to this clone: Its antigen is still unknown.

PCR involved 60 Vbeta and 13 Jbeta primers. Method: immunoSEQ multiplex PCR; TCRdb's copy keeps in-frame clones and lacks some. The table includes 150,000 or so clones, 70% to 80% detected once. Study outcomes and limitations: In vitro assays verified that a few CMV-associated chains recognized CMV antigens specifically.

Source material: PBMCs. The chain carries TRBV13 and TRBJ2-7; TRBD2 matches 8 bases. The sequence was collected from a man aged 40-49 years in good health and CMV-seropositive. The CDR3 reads CASSSLVAGQTYEQYF. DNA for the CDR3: TGTGCCAGCAGCTCATTAGTAGCGGGACAAACCTACGAGCAGTACTTC.